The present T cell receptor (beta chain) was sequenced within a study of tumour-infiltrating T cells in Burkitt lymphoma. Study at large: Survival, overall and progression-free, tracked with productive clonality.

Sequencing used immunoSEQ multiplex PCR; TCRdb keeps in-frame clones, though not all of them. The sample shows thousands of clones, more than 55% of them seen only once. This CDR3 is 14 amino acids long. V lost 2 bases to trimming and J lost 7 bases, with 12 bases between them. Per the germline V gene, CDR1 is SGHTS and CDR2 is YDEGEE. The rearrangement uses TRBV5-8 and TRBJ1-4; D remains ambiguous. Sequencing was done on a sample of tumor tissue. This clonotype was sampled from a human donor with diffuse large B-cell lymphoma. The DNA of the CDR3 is TGTGCCAGCAGCTTCGGAAGGAACGGTGAAAAACTGTTTTTT. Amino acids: CASSFGRNGEKLFF.